These 3 T cell receptor beta chains were all obtained from the same sample, sequenced in a study of blood T cell repertoires in COVID-19. TCRdb's table, derived via immunoSEQ multiplex PCR, lists solely in-frame clones and lacks some. Seen here are about 140,000 clones, 70% to 90% observed once, and the top ten hold around 5.4%. Source material: peripheral blood. These receptors all come from a human donor in a cohort sampled during active COVID-19.

V is TRBV3-1 (or the pseudogene TRBV3-2) and J is TRBJ1-2, with TRBD1 as a possible D gene (6 bases). This CDR3 contains 13 residues. V lost 0 bases and J 8 bases, leaving 10 bases between the germline ends. Looked up from germline, CDR1 is LGHDT and CDR2 is YNNKEL (reference sequence). The CDR3 region has the DNA TGTGCCAGCAGCCAAGATGGGACAAACGGCTACACCTTC. It encodes CASSQDGTNGYTF.

This clone was detected only once. This sequence joins TRBV28 and TRBJ1-2; no clear D gene. Trimming removed 4 bases from V and 7 bases from J, with 16 bases in between. The CDR3 length is 14 residues. Germline V gene lookup returns CDR1 MDHEN and CDR2 SYDVKM. This CDR3 reads CASSSSGEESGYTF. CDR3 nucleotide sequence: TGTGCCAGCAGTTCCTCAGGTGAAGAGAGTGGCTACACCTTC.

V and J are TRBV28 and TRBJ1-4, with 7 nucleotides matching TRBD1. The CDR3 spans 15 residues. Germline assignment: CDR1 MDHEN and CDR2 SYDVKM. The trim removed 2 bases at V and 10 bases at J, leaving 10 bases unmatched. CDR3 DNA sequence: TGTGCCAGCAGTTTACGACAGGGTTTGGATGGAAAACTGTTTTTT. It translates to CASSLRQGLDGKLFF.